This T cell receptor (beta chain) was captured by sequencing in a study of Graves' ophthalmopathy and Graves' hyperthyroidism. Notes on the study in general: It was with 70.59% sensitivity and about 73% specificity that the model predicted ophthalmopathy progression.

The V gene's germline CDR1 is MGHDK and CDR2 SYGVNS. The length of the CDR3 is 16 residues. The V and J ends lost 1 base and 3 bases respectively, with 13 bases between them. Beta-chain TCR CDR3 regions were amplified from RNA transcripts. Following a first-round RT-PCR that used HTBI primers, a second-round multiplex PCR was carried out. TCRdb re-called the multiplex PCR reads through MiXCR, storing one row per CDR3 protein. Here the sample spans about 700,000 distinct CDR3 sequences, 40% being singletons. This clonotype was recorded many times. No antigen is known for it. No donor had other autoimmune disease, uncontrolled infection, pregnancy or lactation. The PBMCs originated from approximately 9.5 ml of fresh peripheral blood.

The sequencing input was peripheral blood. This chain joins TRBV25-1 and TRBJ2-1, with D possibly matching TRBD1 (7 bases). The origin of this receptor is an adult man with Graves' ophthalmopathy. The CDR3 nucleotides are TGTGCCAGCAGTGAATCGCCCAGGGGGGTCTACAATGAGCAGTTCTTC. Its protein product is CASSESPRGVYNEQFF.